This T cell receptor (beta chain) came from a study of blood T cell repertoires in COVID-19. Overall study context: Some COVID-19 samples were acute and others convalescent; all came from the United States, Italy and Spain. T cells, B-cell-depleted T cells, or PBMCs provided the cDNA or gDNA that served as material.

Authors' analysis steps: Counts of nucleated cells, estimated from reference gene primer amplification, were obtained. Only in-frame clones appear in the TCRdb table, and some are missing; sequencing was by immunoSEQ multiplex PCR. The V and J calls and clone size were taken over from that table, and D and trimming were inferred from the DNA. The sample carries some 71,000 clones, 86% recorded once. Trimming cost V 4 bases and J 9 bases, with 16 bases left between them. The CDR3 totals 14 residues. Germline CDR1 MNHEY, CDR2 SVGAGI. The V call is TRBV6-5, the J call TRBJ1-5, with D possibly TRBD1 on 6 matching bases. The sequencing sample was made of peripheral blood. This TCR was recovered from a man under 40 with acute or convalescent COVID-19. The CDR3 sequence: CASSFRQVQSPQHF. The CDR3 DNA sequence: TGTGCCAGCAGTTTCAGACAGGTGCAATCGCCCCAGCATTTT.